The clone carrying this T cell receptor beta chain was observed a few times. Profiled with immunoSEQ multiplex PCR; TCRdb holds only in-frame clones, not every one. The repertoire includes roughly 70,000 clones, 80% of them detected once, and 6% to 9% sits in the top ten. The data originate from a study of cytotoxic CD8 clonotypes in ibrutinib-treated CLL. From germline, CDR1 is KGHSH and CDR2 LQKENI. The CDR3 runs 14 residues. V was shortened by 3 bases and J by 1 base, with 4 bases between the two germline ends. This chain links TRBV18 with TRBJ2-6, with no clear D. This TCR derives from a human donor with chronic lymphocytic leukemia. The sequencing here drew on PBMCs, taken at disease progression, from a patient treated with ibrutinib. CDR3 nucleotide sequence: TGTGCCAGCTCACCGGAGTCTGGGGCCAACGTCCTGACTTTC. This sequence encodes CASSPESGANVLTF. Filled out from reference TRBV18 and TRBJ2-6, the complete variable domain reads NAGVMQNPRHLVRRRGQEARLRCSPMKGHSHVYWYRQLPEEGLKFMVYLQKENIIDESGMPKERFSAEFPKEGPSILRIQQVVRGDSAAYFCASSPESGANVLTFGAGSRLTVL.